The clone carrying this T cell receptor (beta chain) was observed many times. TCRdb passed the 5' RACE reads through MiXCR, listing each CDR3 protein once. The sample shows approximately 260,000 distinct CDR3 sequences, roughly 18% of them seen only once. The sample originates from a study of CD8 T cells in ankylosing spondylitis. CDR1 and CDR2 from the germline V gene are SGHTA and FQGNSA. CDR3 length equals 13 residues. V was pared by 6 bases and J by 6 bases, with 12 bases between. Sequenced material: blood, either unsorted or a sorted T cell fraction (not recorded which). This TCR was sampled from a male donor with ankylosing spondylitis or in good health (not recorded which). The V call is TRBV7-2, the J call TRBJ2-1, with D tentatively TRBD2 (7 bases). CDR3 DNA sequence: TGTGCCAGCAGGGGAGGGGGTGGCAATGAGCAGTTCTTC. Translated, it gives CASRGGGGNEQFF.